These 10 T cell receptor beta chains share one sample of origin, sequenced in a study of monozygotic twins with inflammatory bowel disease. Reanalyzing the 5' RACE reads, TCRdb keeps one entry per CDR3 protein, without DNA. Recorded for this sample: about 210,000 distinct CDR3 sequences. Material: blood. These receptors were obtained from a human donor with ulcerative colitis or Crohn's disease, or a healthy co-twin of an affected twin (not recorded which).

The rearrangement uses TRBV9 and TRBJ2-1; as DNA is missing, the TRBD2 call by TCRdb cannot be tested. The germline V gene encodes CDR1 SGDLS and CDR2 YYNGEE. This CDR3 is 15 amino acids long. Here the CDR3 reads CASSVEGGTDNEQFF.

The rearrangement uses TRBV18 and TRBJ1-1; TCRdb's D call, TRBD1, is unchecked because there is no DNA. The CDR3 sequence is 15 residues long. Germline loops: CDR1 KGHSH, CDR2 LQKENI. The CDR3 protein is CASSPSTGYDTEAFF.

J is TRBJ2-5 and V is TRBV18. The germline CDR1 and CDR2 sequences are KGHSH and LQKENI. This CDR3 is built from 14 residues. CDR3 sequence reads: CASSPVTNQETQYF.

CDR3 in amino acids: CASSLDIEGDEQYF. The chain is built from TRBV7-9 and TRBJ2-7; TCRdb indicates TRBD2, and absent DNA this call remains unverified. In germline, CDR1 is SEHNR, CDR2 FQNEAQ (reference sequence). The CDR3 spans 14 residues.

J is TRBJ2-1 and V is TRBV29-1. This CDR3 is 15 amino acids long. The germline gives CDR1 SQVTM, CDR2 ANQGSEA. This CDR3 reads CSVEAQGTSYNEQFF.

The chain couples TRBV12-3 or TRBV12-4 to TRBJ1-2; TCRdb proposes TRBD1, but this gene call is untestable without DNA. The CDR3 is 14 amino acids. CDR3 residues: CASSLAWTYYGYTF.

This chain links TRBV27 with TRBJ2-5; the D gene TCRdb calls, TRBD1, cannot be checked with no DNA. Germline-derived CDR1 and CDR2 are MNHEY and SMNVEV (reference sequence). This CDR3 contains 16 residues. The CDR3 reads CASSSRGGVKKETQYF.

The rearrangement joins TRBV30 to TRBJ2-2; without DNA, the TCRdb call of TRBD2 cannot be checked. Germline V gene lookup returns CDR1 GTSNPN and CDR2 SVGIG (reference sequence). The CDR3 is 16 residues long. The CDR3 reads CAWSGLGGSNTGELFF.

V gene TRBV4-1 combines with J gene TRBJ2-5; TCRdb lists TRBD2, though no DNA is available to test this call. The germline V gene encodes CDR1 MGHRA and CDR2 YSYEKL. This CDR3 has 14 residues. The CDR3 here is CASSQGASQETQYF.

This chain joins TRBV30 and TRBJ1-1. The germline V gene has CDR1 GTSNPN and CDR2 SVGIG (reference sequence). CDR3 length: 11 amino acids. The CDR3: CAWRANTEAFF.